This T cell receptor beta chain was documented in a study of OX40 agonist ivuxolimab in advanced cancers. Study-wide context: Ivuxolimab was an agonistic, fully human IgG2 monoclonal antibody directed against OX40 (CD134), a costimulatory receptor. Peripheral TCRbeta sequencing aimed to test whether ivuxolimab altered TCR sequence diversity and caused clonal T-cell expansion. Prior anti-PD-1, anti-PD-L1 or anti-CTLA-4 therapy was permitted, and 30% to 50% of dose-escalation patients had received checkpoint inhibitors. Partial responses occurred in three dose-escalation patients, of whom one had hepatocellular carcinoma and two had cutaneous melanoma. A male proportion of almost 85% and a mean age of around 60 years, ranging from 23 to 79, were recorded for the dose-escalation cohort. Of the roughly 52 dose-escalation patients, hepatocellular carcinoma was present in about 20, melanoma in around 15, renal cell carcinoma in 9 and head and neck cancer in 9. The monotherapy dose-escalation portion (N of about 57 patients) of the phase I ivuxolimab trial is reported in the paper. Intravenous ivuxolimab was administered to patients every 2 weeks at six dose levels: 0.01, 0.1, 0.3, 1.5, 3 and 10 mg/kg. Points the paper makes about the study in general: Low levels of normalized T-cell clonal expansion were also seen in some patients who did not respond. Antigen specificity was not determined for the clonally expanded peripheral T cells. At doses of 0.1 to 3.0 mg/kg, clonal expansion of both CD4+ and CD8+ T cells in blood was seen between baseline and week 6. In the 0.1-3.0 mg/kg groups, partial responders had among the lowest normalized peripheral clonal expansion, particularly in CD8+ T cells. After ivuxolimab, more expanded clones were found on average in CD8+ T cells than in CD4+ T cells.

This clone has only one observation. What antigen it recognizes has not been identified. Qualities for individual bases were not recorded, and no much larger clone is one base off. For sequencing of the TCRbeta CDR3 region, genomic DNA was extracted from the sorted cells. TCRbeta CDR3 regions were sequenced using the immunoSEQ Assay. The table was pulled from immuneACCESS by TCRdb, which kept in-frame rearrangements only. Such tables lose some clones; where checked, under half of the loss comes from unresolved V genes, and the rest has no known cause. Here the sample has about 100,000 clones; around nine tenths occur a single time. Together, the top ten hold roughly 0.3% of the sample. Patients with a history of autoimmune disease or receiving systemic immunosuppression were excluded from the trial. Peripheral blood for TCR sequencing was drawn from every dose cohort at baseline, at cycle 4 day 1 and at cycle 7 day 1. The samples were taken from a phase I, first-in-human, multicenter, open-label dose-escalation trial of ivuxolimab. Adults with locally advanced or metastatic melanoma, renal cell, hepatocellular, or head and neck squamous cell carcinoma were enrolled in the trial. CD4+ and CD8+ T cells were sorted separately from peripheral blood before TCR sequencing.

The CDR3 starts with the cysteine, ends with the phenylalanine, and has 17 residues. Just CDR3 DNA is preserved here, 51 bases in frame from base 1. The germline V gene (reference sequence) gives CDR1 as SGHNT and CDR2 as YYREEE. V lost 0 bases and J lost 4 bases, and the count of bases not matched to a germline gene is 4. This chain is built from TRBV5-4 and TRBJ2-3, and 14 bases in between align with TRBD2. This sample comprised CD4+ or CD8+ T cells sorted from blood, obtained in a trial of the OX40 agonist ivuxolimab. The receptor was isolated from an adult with an advanced solid tumor such as melanoma, head and neck, liver or kidney cancer. The CDR3: CASSLETSGRGPDTQYF. The DNA reads as follows: TGTGCCAGCAGCTTGGAGACTAGCGGGAGGGGTCCAGATACGCAGTATTTT.